The T cell receptor (beta chain) described here comes from a study of T-cell reconstitution after alpha-beta-depleted transplantation in children. Broader study findings: Newly made T cells mostly supplied T-cell counts and diversity one year after transplant. In patients about two months after transplant, alpha-beta T cells reportedly arose from several hundred expanded graft clones. Where some patients showed high TCRbeta diversity at day 60, it came from recipient T cells and thymic progenitors that had survived.

Of note for this clonotype: Its antigen is unidentified.

From germline, CDR1 is DFQATT and CDR2 SNEGSKA (reference sequence). The CDR3 is 15 residues long. V trimming: 0 bases; J trimming: 7 bases; junction bases outside the gene matches: 4. A TCRbeta library incorporating unique molecular identifiers was prepared. TCRdb re-derived calls from the PCR reads in MiXCR, one entry per CDR3 protein. The table has about 580,000 distinct CDR3 sequences, approximately 22% seen once. The receptor was derived from a boy under two years old who had a stem cell transplant for acute myeloid leukemia, so the T cells may come from the graft donor. The chain is built from TRBV20-1 and TRBJ1-6; 9 bases are shared with TRBD1. Material: PBMCs, mostly from graft donor cells, obtained 360 days after TCRalphabeta/CD19-depleted stem cell transplant. Here the CDR3 reads CSARDPGQGNSPLHF. CDR3 nucleotides: TGCAGTGCTAGAGATCCGGGACAGGGAAATTCACCCCTCCACTTT.